The text below deals with one TCR beta chain. Antigen unknown. TCRdb recomputed calls from the RT-PCR reads with MiXCR, one row per CDR3 protein. The sample includes approximately 730,000 distinct CDR3 sequences, about 14% seen only once; the top ten take 5.5% to 8%. These data originate in a study of response to subunit inactivated influenza vaccine. General study points: Each seasonal influenza vaccination, the authors suggested, recruits few new T cells.

The V and J ends lost 5 bases and 0 bases respectively, with 17 bases between them. Germline V CDR1 and CDR2: LGHDT, YNNKEL (reference sequence). The CDR3 is 17 residues long. The sequencing here drew on PBMCs from blood, taken less than 15 days before vaccination. This clonotype was obtained from a man aged 45-65 years who received an inactivated influenza vaccine. J is TRBJ2-1 and V is TRBV3-1; no firm D call. Here the CDR3 reads CASSTHPGGRSYNEQFF. For the CDR3, the DNA is TGTGCCAGCAGCACCCACCCTGGCGGACGCTCCTACAATGAGCAGTTCTTC.